A single sample is the source of the 4 T cell receptor beta chains below, sequenced in a study of chemoradiotherapy in HPV16-positive cancers. Clones were read by immunoSEQ multiplex PCR, and TCRdb kept only the in-frame ones, dropping some. The sample shows 8,000 to 9,000 clones, 75% of them seen only once. Collection of the sample occurred from a patient who underwent chemoradiotherapy. These receptors came from a human donor with HPV-associated anogenital cancer.

Sample share makes this clone medium-sized. The V and J genes are TRBV30 and TRBJ1-2; no firm D call. V gave up 5 bases and J gave up 7 bases, with 8 bases separating them. The CDR3 has 10 residues. CDR1 is GTSNPN and CDR2 is SVGIG in the germline V gene (reference sequence). The chain's CDR3 is CAWGYGGYTF. The CDR3 coding sequence is TGTGCCTGGGGCTATGGTGGCTACACCTTC.

In regard to this clone: A junction boundary mismatches the germline segment, possibly from a read error. The rearrangement joins TRBV7-9 to TRBJ1-2; TRBD1 matches 9 bases. Germline CDR1 and CDR2: SEHNR and FQNEAQ (reference sequence). This CDR3 has 14 amino acids. In DNA, the CDR3 is TGTGCCAGCAGCCCATCGGGACAGGGAAGGGACTTCCACTTC. Protein: CASSPSGQGRDFHF.

V usage is TRBV5-8 and J usage is TRBJ1-1, with D maybe TRBD1 (5 bases). CDR3 length: 13 residues. Per the germline V gene, CDR1 is SGHTS and CDR2 is YDEGEE. V lost 3 bases and J lost 4, with 10 bases in between. Here the CDR3 reads CASSSTEGTEAFF. For the CDR3, the DNA is TGTGCCAGCAGCTCGACAGAAGGCACTGAAGCTTTCTTT.

The chain couples TRBV5-1 to TRBJ1-1; TRBD1 is a possible D gene (5 bases). Germline assignment: CDR1 SGHRS and CDR2 YFSETQ. The CDR3 is 15 amino acids. The V end was cut by 4 bases, the J end by 5 bases, with 18 bases between. The CDR3 spells CASSSLGGAETEAFF. The CDR3 DNA reads TGCGCCAGCAGCAGTCTTGGGGGTGCGGAGACTGAAGCTTTCTTT.